This T cell receptor beta chain was retrieved from a study of blood T cell repertoires in COVID-19. Some clones are missing from TCRdb's copy, which holds only in-frame ones; the method was immunoSEQ multiplex PCR. The sample has some 25,000 clones, 81% seen once. This CDR3 has 15 residues. Germline V CDR1 and CDR2: SGHVS, FNYEAQ. J gave up 5 bases and V 0 bases, and 5 bases lay outside the gene matches. The source material was peripheral blood. The clonotype was recovered from a man between 65 and 80 years old with acute or convalescent COVID-19. The chain recombines TRBV7-6 with TRBJ1-2; 8 bases map to TRBD1. CDR3 sequence reads: CASSLAPGQGYGYTF. DNA of the CDR3: TGTGCCAGCAGCTTAGCCCCCGGACAGGGATATGGCTACACCTTC.